What follows are 13 T cell receptor beta chains derived from one specimen sequenced in a study of T cells in Graves' hyperthyroidism and ophthalmopathy (dated by TCRdb to between 2019 and 2020). Libraries came from multiplex PCR. The instrument was an Illumina HiSeq 2000. The TCR beta CDR3 regions were amplified from the RNA transcripts. The TCR CDR3 was subjected to a first round of RT-PCR using the HTBI primer set and the Qiagen OneStep RT-PCR kit. TCRdb reanalyzed the raw reads on its own, using fastp at Q25 for trimming and MiXCR for clone calling, and kept in-frame beta chains. Entries are consolidated by CDR3 protein sequence, retaining the most common genes and DNA. For this sample the table gives some 720,000 distinct CDR3 sequences, of which roughly 15% were detected only once. Together, the top ten hold approximately 8.4% of the sample. Sequencing was carried out using blood. These receptors all come from a young man with Graves' hyperthyroidism.

This clonotype was counted many times. The chain has TRBV20-1 and TRBJ2-1; D gene uncertain. The CDR3 consists of 14 residues. Germline V CDR1 and CDR2: DFQATT, SNEGSKA (reference sequence). The V gene lost 3 bases and the J gene lost 0 bases, with 9 bases spanning the gap. The CDR3 nucleotides are TGCAGTGCTAGTATCCAGAGCTCCTACAATGAGCAGTTCTTC. Its protein product is CSASIQSSYNEQFF.

This clonotype has more than one count but fewer than ten. The CDR3 here is CASRPNSDGTQYF. The CDR3 nucleotides read TGTGCCAGCAGGCCGAACTCGGACGGGACCCAGTACTTC. The chain couples TRBV4-2 to TRBJ2-5; D unresolved. Germline V gene data show CDR1 as LGHNA and CDR2 as YNFKEQ. CDR3 length equals 13 residues. V dropped 6 bases and J dropped 7 bases, with 15 bases sitting between them.

This clonotype was found once. The chain carries TRBV3-1 and TRBJ2-3, with TRBD1 as a possible D gene (6 bases). Germline CDR1 is LGHDT and CDR2 is YNNKEL (reference sequence). V was clipped by 0 bases and J by 0 bases, with 10 bases between them. CDR3 length: 16 amino acids. CDR3 in amino acids: CASSQDPTGSTDTQYF. In DNA form, the CDR3 reads TGTGCCAGCAGCCAAGATCCAACAGGGAGCACAGATACGCAGTATTTT.

This clonotype was detected many times. The chain couples TRBV11-2 to TRBJ2-2; 7 bases align to TRBD2. The germline V gene has CDR1 SGHAT and CDR2 FQNNGV. Trimming at V came to 5 bases and at J to 6 bases, leaving 12 bases not matched to a gene. The CDR3 runs to 16 residues. DNA of the CDR3: TGTGCCAGCAGCGTCCTCATGGGGGGAGGGCCCGGGGAGCTGTTTTTT. Translation: CASSVLMGGGPGELFF. Based on the CDR3 plus reference TRBV11-2 and TRBJ2-2, the full variable domain is EAGVAQSPRYKIIEKRQSVAFWCNPISGHATLYWYQQILGQGPKLLIQFQNNGVVDDSQLPKDRFSAERLKGVDSTLKIQPAKLEDSAVYLCASSVLMGGGPGELFFGEGSRLTVL.

The chain links TRBV6-1 to TRBJ2-7; 10 bases are a match to TRBD1. Germline assignment: CDR1 MNHNS and CDR2 SASEGT. The CDR3 consists of 15 residues. The V gene end was trimmed by 7 bases and the J gene end by 6 bases; junction bases not matched to a gene: 12. Written as DNA, the CDR3 is TGTGCCAGCATTAAACGACAGGGGGCTTACGTCGAGCAGTACTTC. It is translated as CASIKRQGAYVEQYF.

In its sample, this clonotype was seen many times. The chain has TRBV28 and TRBJ1-2; D perhaps matches TRBD1 (6 bases). The V and J ends lost 3 bases and 5 bases respectively, with 13 bases between them. The CDR3 has 14 residues. The germline CDR1 and CDR2 sequences are MDHEN and SYDVKM. The CDR3 here is CASSFGGAYYGYTF. The CDR3 DNA sequence: TGTGCCAGCAGTTTCGGGGGCGCATATTATGGCTACACCTTC.

This clonotype has at least ten counts. The J gene is TRBJ2-5, the V gene TRBV28; D possibly corresponds to TRBD1 (6 bases). The germline gives CDR1 MDHEN, CDR2 SYDVKM. V was clipped by 0 bases and J by 3 bases, with 11 bases between them. The CDR3 spans 15 residues. The DNA of the CDR3 is TGTGCCAGCAGTTTATGGCAGGGGCGGAAAGAGACCCAGTACTTC. This sequence encodes CASSLWQGRKETQYF.

This clonotype was counted ten times or more. V gene TRBV27 combines with J gene TRBJ2-1; 7 bases fit TRBD2. V trimming: 4 bases; J trimming: 7 bases; junction bases outside the gene matches: 7. This CDR3 region has 14 residues. In germline, CDR1 is MNHEY, CDR2 SMNVEV (reference sequence). The chain's CDR3 is CASSSGLLVNEQFF. The CDR3 DNA is TGTGCCAGCAGTTCGGGACTACTAGTTAATGAGCAGTTCTTC.

This clonotype has more than one count but fewer than ten. The chain has TRBV20-1 and TRBJ2-5; D is unclear. V was cut by 4 bases and J by 4 bases, with 10 bases left in between. This CDR3 has 12 amino acids. Germline V lookup: CDR1 DFQATT, CDR2 SNEGSKA (reference sequence). CDR3 sequence: CSAILLVETQYF. CDR3 sequence (DNA): TGCAGTGCTATACTCCTTGTAGAGACCCAGTACTTC.

J is TRBJ2-4 and V is TRBV13; 14 nucleotides agree with TRBD2. The CDR3 has 15 amino acids. Germline CDR1 is PRHDT and CDR2 is FYEKMQ (reference sequence). V dropped 5 bases and J dropped 15; count of bases not matched to a gene: 12. CDR3 sequence (DNA): TGTGCCAGCAGCCTACGCGGGACTAGCGGGAGTGGTTTGTACTTC. This sequence encodes CASSLRGTSGSGLYF.

This clonotype was observed many times. The chain links TRBV2 to TRBJ1-3; D gene unclear. This CDR3 comprises 15 residues. Germline V gene lookup returns CDR1 SNHLY and CDR2 FYNNEI. Trimming stripped 7 bases from V and 2 bases from J, with 15 bases between. For the CDR3, the DNA is TGTGCCAGCACGAGTAGGGTTCGAACTGGAAACACCATATATTTT. This gives the protein CASTSRVRTGNTIYF.

Ten or more counts support this clonotype. The chain carries TRBV7-9 and TRBJ2-3, with D unclear. V was cut by 2 bases and J by 2 bases, with 8 bases left in between. The CDR3 is made up of 14 amino acids. CDR1 is SEHNR and CDR2 is FQNEAQ in the germline V gene (reference sequence). CDR3 nucleotide sequence: TGTGCCAGCAGCTTATCGGCTTTCACAGATACGCAGTATTTT. It is translated as CASSLSAFTDTQYF.

This clonotype appeared many times. The chain is built from TRBV2 and TRBJ2-3, with a weak D call TRBD1 (6 bases). The V gene's germline CDR1 is SNHLY and CDR2 FYNNEI. This CDR3 contains 14 residues. V was cut by 5 bases and J by 8 bases, with 17 bases left in between. CDR3: CASSSVSQGSTQYF. In DNA form, the CDR3 reads TGTGCCAGCAGTTCGGTCTCACAGGGAAGTACGCAGTATTTT.